Listed below are T cell receptor beta chains from one sample, sequenced in a study of radiotherapy plus CTLA-4 blockade in lung cancer. Sequencing used immunoSEQ multiplex PCR; TCRdb keeps in-frame clones, though not all of them. The sample has about 45,000 clones, about 72% seen once. The specimen comprised peripheral blood, sampled from a patient treated with radiotherapy plus ipilimumab. These TCRs come from a human donor with non-small cell lung cancer who had stable disease on radiotherapy plus ipilimumab. Each CDR3 is given with its conserved first and last residue. A D gene is named only where the DNA matches it firmly. A clone size is listed for some rows: how often the clone was seen (once, few, many), or a class if it is expanded.

>TRBJ2-7|15|.|.|TRBV9
CASSVGPDEAYEQYF
TGTGCCAGCAGCGTAGGGCCAGACGAAGCCTACGAGCAGTACTTC
>TRBJ1-5|16|TRBD1|few|TRBV15
CATSRDQARGLQPQHF
TGTGCCACCAGCAGAGATCAGGCCAGGGGGTTGCAGCCCCAGCATTTT
>TRBJ1-5|15|.|.|TRBV19
CASSMVLVFNQPQHF
TGTGCCAGTAGTATGGTATTGGTTTTCAATCAGCCCCAGCATTTT
>TRBJ1-4|12|.|.|TRBV5-5
CASSLTAEKLFF
TGTGCCAGCAGCTTGACGGCCGAAAAACTGTTTTTT
>TRBJ1-3|16|.|few|TRBV4-3
CASSQSRAYSGNTIYF
TGCGCCAGCAGCCAAAGCAGGGCCTACTCTGGAAACACCATATATTTT
>TRBJ2-4|15|TRBD2|.|TRBV9
CASSVEQRGTDIQYF
TGTGCCAGCAGCGTAGAGCAGCGGGGGACTGACATTCAGTACTTC
>TRBJ1-6|15|.|.|TRBV9
CASSGTTVPNSPLHF
TGTGCCAGCAGCGGGACTACTGTCCCTAATTCACCCCTCCACTTT
>TRBJ2-6|16|.|once|TRBV6-5
CASSYTMGSGANVLTF
TGTGCCAGCAGTTACACGATGGGGTCGGGGGCCAACGTCCTGACTTTC
>TRBJ1-2|16|.|once|TRBV9
CASSVERRGQGYGYTF
TGTGCCAGCAGCGTAGAAAGACGGGGGCAGGGCTATGGCTACACCTTC
>TRBJ1-2|14|.|.|TRBV4-1
CASSQGPGAYGYTF
TGCGCCAGCAGCCAAGGCCCAGGGGCGTATGGCTACACCTTC
>TRBJ2-1|14|.|.|TRBV27
CASSLGESYNEQFF
TGTGCCAGCAGTTTAGGCGAGTCCTACAATGAGCAGTTCTTC
>TRBJ1-3|16|.|.|TRBV11-2
CASSLDPGLSGNTIYF
TGTGCCAGCAGCTTAGATCCCGGTCTCTCTGGAAACACCATATATTTT
>TRBJ2-7|16|TRBD2|.|TRBV27
CASSLSTSGLSYEQYF
TGTGCCAGCAGTTTATCAACTAGCGGCCTGTCCTACGAGCAGTACTTC
>TRBJ1-1|15|.|.|TRBV4-2
CASSRERIGSTEAFF
TGTGCCAGCAGCCGAGAAAGGATTGGTTCCACTGAAGCTTTCTTT
>TRBJ1-2|11|.|.|TRBV30
CAWRGVYGYTF
TGTGCCTGGAGAGGGGTCTATGGCTACACCTTC
>TRBJ1-1|12|.|.|TRBV7-8
CASSPQQGVAFF
TGTGCCAGCAGCCCGCAACAGGGCGTAGCTTTCTTT
>TRBJ1-2|14|.|.|TRBV4-3
CASSQGWQGSGYTF
TGCGCCAGCAGCCAAGGGTGGCAGGGAAGTGGCTACACCTTC
>TRBJ1-1|12|.|.|TRBV5-1
CASSLTNTEAFF
TGCGCCAGCAGTCTGACGAACACTGAAGCTTTCTTT
>TRBJ2-5|15|TRBD2|.|TRBV18
CASSPPSGGEETQYF
TGTGCCAGCTCACCCCCGTCGGGGGGAGAAGAGACCCAGTACTTC
>TRBJ1-3|12|.|.|TRBV6-6
CASSPQGNTIYF
TGTGCCAGCAGTCCTCAGGGAAACACCATATATTTT
>TRBJ2-3|15|.|once|TRBV19
CASSIAGVPPDTQYF
TGTGCCAGTAGTATAGCGGGGGTCCCCCCAGATACGCAGTATTTT